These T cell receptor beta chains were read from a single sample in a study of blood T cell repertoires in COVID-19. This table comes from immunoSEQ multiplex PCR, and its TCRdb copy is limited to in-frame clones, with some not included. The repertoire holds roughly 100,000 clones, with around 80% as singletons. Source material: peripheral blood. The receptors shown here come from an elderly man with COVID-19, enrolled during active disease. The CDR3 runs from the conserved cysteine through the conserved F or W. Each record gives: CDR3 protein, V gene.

CASGRFSGANVLTF | TRBV27
CASSTLNSGNTIYF | TRBV19
CASSDGTSGSGDTQYF | TRBV6-2/TRBV6-3
CASSRHEAGLYNEQFF | TRBV7-9
CASSETRDTDTQYF | TRBV5-4
CASSPGLAGRTDTQYF | TRBV5-4
CASRQGAEETQYF | TRBV27
CASSRDSSYNEQFF | TRBV11-3
CASSQDRGTLSLHF | TRBV4-1
CASSQEGGMGSPLHF | TRBV4-3
CASSHALWAPFNEQFF | TRBV5-8
CASSLQGISGNTIYF | TRBV7-2
CASSLERGGKETQYF | TRBV28
CASSPSGSSYNEQFF | TRBV6-5
CASSSTGVGNQPQHF | TRBV28
CASSQTITGRDTEAFF | TRBV18